A selection of T cell receptor beta chains follows, all from one sample in a study of T cell responses to AZD1222 COVID-19 vaccine. Sequencing used immunoSEQ multiplex PCR; TCRdb keeps in-frame clones, though not all of them. The top ten clones hold approximately 5% of a sample with about 120,000 clones, approximately 94% of them seen once. This specimen was peripheral blood, taken 28 days after the second AZD1222 dose. The source is an adult who received the AZD1222 COVID-19 vaccine. The CDR3 runs from the conserved cysteine through the conserved F or W.

J: TRBJ2-3
V: TRBV24-1
length: 13
CDR3: CATSASATDTQYF

J: TRBJ1-3
V: TRBV7-8
length: 15
CDR3: CASSPDPGTGNTIYF

J: TRBJ1-2
V: TRBV25-1
length: 17
CDR3: CASSAPGQGNIYYGYTF

J: TRBJ2-2
V: TRBV4-3
length: 15
CDR3: CASSQSLRNAGELFF

J: TRBJ2-7
V: TRBV5-4
length: 13
CDR3: CASSGTVSYEQYF

J: TRBJ1-1
V: TRBV11-2
length: 13
CDR3: CASSQGHYTEAFF

J: TRBJ1-4
V: TRBV10-3
length: 14
CDR3: CAISPQGAGEKLFF

J: TRBJ2-7
V: TRBV27
length: 14
CDR3: CASGPGLAHYEQYF

J: TRBJ2-2
V: TRBV5-4
length: 13
CDR3: CASSLGPTGELFF

J: TRBJ2-7
V: TRBV30
length: 13
CDR3: CAWSRQGTGEQYF

J: TRBJ2-5
V: TRBV30
length: 12
CDR3: CAGQTPGETQYF

J: TRBJ2-7
V: TRBV18
length: 14
CDR3: CASSPRAGYYEQYF

J: TRBJ2-3
V: TRBV7-3
length: 14
CDR3: CASSLRGSTDTQYF

J: TRBJ1-4
V: TRBV19
length: 17
CDR3: CASSNLIDRGRGEKLFF

J: TRBJ1-3
V: TRBV6-5
length: 13
CDR3: CASMRLSGNTIYF

J: TRBJ2-7
V: TRBV5-6
length: 14
CDR3: CASSIPGQGYEQYF

J: TRBJ1-1
V: TRBV28
length: 14
CDR3: CASSFPPRGTEAFF